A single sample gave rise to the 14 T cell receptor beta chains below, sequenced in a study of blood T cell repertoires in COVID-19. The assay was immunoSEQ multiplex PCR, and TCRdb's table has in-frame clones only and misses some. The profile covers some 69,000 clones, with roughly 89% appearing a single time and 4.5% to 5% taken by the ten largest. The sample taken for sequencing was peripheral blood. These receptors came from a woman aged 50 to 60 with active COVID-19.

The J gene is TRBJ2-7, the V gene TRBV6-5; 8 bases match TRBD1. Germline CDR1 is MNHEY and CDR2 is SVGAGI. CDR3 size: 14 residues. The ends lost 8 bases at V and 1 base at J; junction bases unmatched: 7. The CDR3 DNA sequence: TGTGCCAGCCTTCAGGGGGCGAGTTCCTACGAGCAGTACTTC. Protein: CASLQGASSYEQYF.

CDR3 amino acids: CAISVRAEETQYF. The DNA for the CDR3 is TGTGCCATCAGTGTGAGGGCCGAAGAGACCCAGTACTTC. This sequence joins TRBV10-3 and TRBJ2-5; D might be TRBD2 (5 bases). Trimming stripped 4 bases from V and 3 bases from J, with 9 bases between. This CDR3 comprises 13 residues. From germline, CDR1 is ENHRY and CDR2 SYGVKD.

CDR3 sequence reads: CASSLAGVAVYNEQFF. The CDR3 bases are TGCGCCAGCAGCTTGGCAGGTGTAGCGGTCTACAATGAGCAGTTCTTC. The chain joins TRBV5-1 to TRBJ2-1; D possibly corresponds to TRBD2 (6 bases). The ends were cut back, 0 bases at V and 3 bases at J, with 13 bases in the middle. Germline V CDR1 and CDR2: SGHRS, YFSETQ. This CDR3 contains 16 residues.

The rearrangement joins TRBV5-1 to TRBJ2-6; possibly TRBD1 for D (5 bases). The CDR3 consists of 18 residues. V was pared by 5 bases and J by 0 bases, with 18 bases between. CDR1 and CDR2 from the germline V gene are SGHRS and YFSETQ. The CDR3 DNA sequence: TGCGCCAGCAGTTGGAAGACAGACGCGAGCTCTGGGGCCAACGTCCTGACTTTC. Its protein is CASSWKTDASSGANVLTF. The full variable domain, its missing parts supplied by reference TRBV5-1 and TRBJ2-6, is KAGVTQTPRYLIKTRGQQVTLSCSPISGHRSVSWYQQTPGQGLQFLFEYFSETQRNKGNFPGRFSGRQFSNSRSEMNVSTLELGDSALYLCASSWKTDASSGANVLTFGAGSRLTVL.

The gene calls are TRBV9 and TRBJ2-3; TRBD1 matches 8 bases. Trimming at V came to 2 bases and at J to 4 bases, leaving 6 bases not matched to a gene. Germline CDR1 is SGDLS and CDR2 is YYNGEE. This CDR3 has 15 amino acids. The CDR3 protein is CASSVRQGSADTQYF. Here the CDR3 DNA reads TGTGCCAGCAGCGTCCGACAGGGGAGTGCAGATACGCAGTATTTT.

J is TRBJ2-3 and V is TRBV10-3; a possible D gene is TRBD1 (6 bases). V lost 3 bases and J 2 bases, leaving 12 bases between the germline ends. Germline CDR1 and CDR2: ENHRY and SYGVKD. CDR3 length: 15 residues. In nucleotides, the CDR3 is TGTGCCATCAGTGATTGGACAGCTTCCACAGATACGCAGTATTTT. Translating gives CAISDWTASTDTQYF.

The CDR3 bases are TGTGCCAGCAGCCTGGACAGCAACTATGGCTACACCTTC. Translated: CASSLDSNYGYTF. The chain has TRBV9 and TRBJ1-2, with D possibly TRBD1 on 6 matching bases. The CDR3 totals 13 residues. Looked up from germline, CDR1 is SGDLS and CDR2 is YYNGEE. Trimming took 4 bases from V and 2 from J, leaving 9 bases between them.

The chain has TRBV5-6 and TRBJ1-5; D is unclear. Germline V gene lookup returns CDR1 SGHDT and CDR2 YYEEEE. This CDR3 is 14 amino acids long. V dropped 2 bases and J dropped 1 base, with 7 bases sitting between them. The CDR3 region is CASSLRRSNQPQHF. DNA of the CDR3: TGTGCCAGCAGCTTAAGGAGAAGCAATCAGCCCCAGCATTTT.

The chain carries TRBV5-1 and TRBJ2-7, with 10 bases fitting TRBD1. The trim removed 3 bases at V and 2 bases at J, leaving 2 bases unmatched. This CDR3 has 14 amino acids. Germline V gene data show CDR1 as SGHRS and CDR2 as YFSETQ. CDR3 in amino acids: CASSWGQGPYEQYF. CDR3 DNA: TGCGCCAGCAGCTGGGGACAGGGGCCCTACGAGCAGTACTTC.

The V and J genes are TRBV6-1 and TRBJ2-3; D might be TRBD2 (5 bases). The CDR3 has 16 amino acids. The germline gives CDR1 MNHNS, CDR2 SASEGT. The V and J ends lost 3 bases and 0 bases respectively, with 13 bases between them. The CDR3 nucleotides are TGTGCCAGCAGTGATGTGAGCGGTTCTAGCACAGATACGCAGTATTTT. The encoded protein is CASSDVSGSSTDTQYF.

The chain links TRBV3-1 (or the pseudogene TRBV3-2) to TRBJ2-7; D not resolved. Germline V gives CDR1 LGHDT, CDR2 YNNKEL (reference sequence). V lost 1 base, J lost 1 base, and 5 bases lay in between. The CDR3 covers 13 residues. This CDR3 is CASSQAQSYEQYF. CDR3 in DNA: TGTGCCAGCAGCCAAGCACAGTCCTACGAGCAGTACTTC.

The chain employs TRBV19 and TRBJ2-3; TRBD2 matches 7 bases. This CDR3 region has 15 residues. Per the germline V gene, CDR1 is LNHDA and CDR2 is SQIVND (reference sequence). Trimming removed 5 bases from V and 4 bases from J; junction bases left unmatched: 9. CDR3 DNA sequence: TGTGCCAGTAGTCCCGGGGGGAAGAGGGCAGATACGCAGTATTTT. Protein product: CASSPGGKRADTQYF.

CDR3 nucleotide sequence: TGTGCCAGTACCAGTCGGGGCCTGACTAGCGGGAGTGCGTATGAGCAGTTCTTC. This gives the protein CASTSRGLTSGSAYEQFF. The chain has TRBV19 and TRBJ2-1; 12 positions agree with TRBD2. CDR3 size: 18 residues. The germline gives CDR1 LNHDA, CDR2 SQIVND (reference sequence). The V segment lost 7 bases and the J segment 8 bases; nucleotides outside the gene matches: 18.

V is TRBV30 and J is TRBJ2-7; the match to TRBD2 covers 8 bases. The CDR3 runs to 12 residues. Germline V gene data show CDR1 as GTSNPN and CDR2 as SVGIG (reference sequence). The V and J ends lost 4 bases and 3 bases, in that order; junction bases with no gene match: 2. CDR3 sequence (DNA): TGTGCCTGGAACGGGGGGGTCTACGAGCAGTACTTC. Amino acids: CAWNGGVYEQYF.